The T cell receptor beta chain described here comes from a study of beta chain features in type 1 diabetes. Study conclusions and caveats: Shortening that was moderate but significant affected the TCRB CDR3s of Type 1 diabetes patients in all four CD4+ subsets. A closer apparent resemblance between naive, central memory and Treg TCRB repertoires was seen in patients than in healthy donors.

J was trimmed by 4 bases and V by 6 bases; bases with no gene match: 12. CDR1 and CDR2 (germline): SNHLY, FYNNEI. The CDR3 consists of 16 residues. All of the isolated RNA was reverse transcribed, so expressed TCRB transcripts were sequenced. Some clones are missing from TCRdb's copy, which holds only in-frame ones; the method was immunoSEQ multiplex PCR. Of about 130,000 clones in the sample, 9% were seen once. CD45RO/CCR7/CD25/CD127/CD95/CD27 sorting isolated CD4+ naive, central memory, regulatory and stem cell-like memory cells. Purities over 95% were achieved in all sorted populations. This clone has more than one count but fewer than ten. Antigen unknown.

The clonotype was recovered from a man aged 25 to 40 with type 1 diabetes. This chain joins TRBV2 and TRBJ1-2; 9 nucleotides agree with TRBD1. The sequencing input was central memory CD4+ T cells from blood. CDR3 amino acids: CASRPPGGDRAYGYTF. For the CDR3, the DNA is TGTGCCAGCAGGCCCCCCGGAGGGGACAGGGCCTATGGCTACACCTTC.